The rows below give T cell receptor beta chains drawn from one sample of a study of OX40 agonist ivuxolimab in advanced cancers. The method was immunoSEQ multiplex PCR; TCRdb's version includes in-frame clones alone and lacks a portion of them. Of about 40,000 clones listed, roughly 84% were seen once; the top ten hold around a fifth. The sample here was CD4+ or CD8+ T cells sorted from blood, taken in a trial of the OX40 agonist ivuxolimab. The source is an adult with an advanced solid tumor such as melanoma, head and neck, liver or kidney cancer. Each CDR3 is given with its conserved first and last residue. A D gene is named only where the DNA matches it firmly. Size values are once, few and many counts, or a class for expanded clones, and some rows have none.

TRBJ2-2 | TRBD2 | TRBV5-1 | - | CASSLGPGLAGTGELFF | TGCGCCAGCAGCCTTGGGCCAGGACTAGCTGGCACCGGGGAGCTGTTTTTT
TRBJ2-5 | TRBD2 | TRBV7-3 | - | CASSPTGGGRETQYF | TGTGCCAGCAGCCCGACCGGGGGGGGCCGAGAGACCCAGTACTTC
TRBJ1-2 | - | TRBV28 | once | CASSFRLNRDFYGYTF | TGTGCCAGCAGTTTTCGGTTGAACAGAGATTTTTATGGCTACACCTTC
TRBJ1-1 | TRBD1 | TRBV4-1 | - | CASSQHRGPNTEAFF | TGCGCCAGCAGCCAGCACAGGGGCCCGAACACTGAAGCTTTCTTT
TRBJ1-2 | - | TRBV6-6 | - | CASAGQGRGYTF | TGTGCCAGCGCCGGGCAGGGACGTGGCTACACCTTC
TRBJ1-2 | - | TRBV7-2 | - | CASSFLGPAEGYTF | TGTGCCAGCAGCTTTCTCGGCCCAGCGGAAGGCTACACCTTC
TRBJ1-2 | - | TRBV10-3 | - | CAISDRTNYGYTF | TGTGCCATCAGTGACAGGACTAACTATGGCTACACCTTC
TRBJ1-1 | TRBD1 | TRBV7-8 | - | CASSSKTGGLLNTEAFF | TGTGCCAGCAGCTCAAAGACAGGGGGTCTATTAAACACTGAAGCTTTCTTT
TRBJ1-1 | TRBD1 | TRBV5-1 | - | CASSLGTGGLGTEAFF | TGCGCCAGCAGCCTAGGGACAGGGGGCTTGGGCACTGAAGCTTTCTTT
TRBJ2-2 | - | TRBV19 | - | CASSIGSNTGELFF | TGTGCCAGTAGTATAGGGTCTAACACCGGGGAGCTGTTTTTT
TRBJ2-3 | TRBD2 | TRBV15 | - | CATGQSGGAIGTDTQYF | TGTGCCACCGGGCAAAGCGGGGGGGCAATCGGCACAGATACGCAGTATTTT
TRBJ1-2 | - | TRBV7-2 | - | CASSSTPYIAANYGYTF | TGTGCCAGCAGCTCCACCCCCTACATCGCAGCTAACTATGGCTACACCTTC
TRBJ2-7 | TRBD2 | TRBV7-7 | - | CASSLESGGAYEQYF | TGTGCCAGCAGCTTAGAGTCCGGGGGGGCATACGAGCAGTACTTC
TRBJ2-2 | TRBD1 | TRBV4-3 | - | CASSQDPGGSTGELFF | TGCGCCAGCAGCCAAGATCCAGGGGGCAGCACCGGGGAGCTGTTTTTT
TRBJ2-7 | - | TRBV7-9 | - | CASSPDRYTYEQYF | TGTGCCAGCAGCCCTGACAGGTATACCTACGAGCAGTACTTC